This T cell receptor beta chain was sequenced for a study of blood T cell repertoires in COVID-19. Study background: Material from acute and convalescent COVID-19 was sourced from the United States, Italy and Spain. Sample material is recorded as cDNA or gDNA derived from T cells, B-cell-depleted T cells, or PBMCs.

Germline loops: CDR1 SGHDT, CDR2 YYEEEE. Trimming cost V 2 bases and J 3 bases; bases outside gene matches: 7. The CDR3 runs to 16 residues. In the source study's methods: Cell counts per sample came from amplifying reference gene primers. Sequencing was performed with immunoSEQ multiplex PCR; in TCRdb, only in-frame clones are kept and a portion is missing. The DNA was the basis for D and trimming; V, J and clone size are from that table. The data contain about 48,000 clones, roughly 85% of them seen just once; the ten biggest clones take up 2.5% to 3%. The rearrangement uses TRBV5-6 and TRBJ1-5; TRBD1 matches 8 bases. The material sequenced was peripheral blood. This TCR was sampled from a woman older than 75 with acute or convalescent COVID-19. The CDR3 loop is CASSFWTGLTNQPQHF. CDR3 bases: TGTGCCAGCAGCTTCTGGACAGGGTTGACCAATCAGCCCCAGCATTTT.